The clone carrying this T cell receptor (beta chain) appeared a few times. Antigen specificity is unknown. These data originate in a study of T cell repertoires in cytomegalovirus infection. Study summary: Researchers turned to recently identified HLA-C-restricted CMV epitopes as well as well-studied HLA-B-restricted ones. Indications came from public TCR beta signatures; they pointed to CMV infection and to a matching HLA type.

The J segment lost 4 bases and the V segment lost 5 bases, leaving 10 bases of the junction unmatched. This CDR3 is built from 16 residues. Study findings and constraints: In two of eight donors, the top clonotype was HLA-C-restricted CMV-specific. Cumulative frequency (of public TCR beta family members) identified carriers of CMV plus the relevant HLA.

TCRdb fed the reads into MiXCR, producing one record per CDR3 protein. The sample consists of 650,000 to 900,000 distinct CDR3 sequences, 25% to 30% of them appearing once. Sequenced here: cultured CD8+ T cells from PBMCs, sampled from culture after CMV antigen stimulation. This rearrangement joins TRBV12-3 or TRBV12-4 to TRBJ2-3, with 9 bases that match TRBD1. The source of this sequence is a human donor in good health (CMV status not recorded). Some clones in this sample may be carry-over from other donors' samples. CDR3 nucleotides: TGTGCCAGCAGTCTTGGATACAGGGGGCGCGCAGATACGCAGTATTTT. It is translated as CASSLGYRGRADTQYF.